This T cell receptor beta chain comes out of a study of T cells in Graves' hyperthyroidism and ophthalmopathy. The TCR beta CDR3 regions underwent amplification using RNA transcripts as the source. The HTBI primer set was used in a first-round RT-PCR of the TCR CDR3. Each CDR3 protein gets one entry after TCRdb re-called the multiplex PCR reads with MiXCR. The table lists approximately 630,000 distinct CDR3 sequences, around 15% of them singletons, with about 3.8% in the top ten. The germline V gene has CDR1 SGHTA and CDR2 FQGNSA. The CDR3 has 15 residues. Deletions cut 3 bases from V and 6 bases from J, with 15 bases between.

The clonotype comes from a woman aged 30 to 39 with Graves' hyperthyroidism. The chain carries TRBV7-2 and TRBJ2-1; no clear D. The sample was blood. The CDR3 bases are TGTGCCAGCAGCTTCAACAATTTCCGGTCCAATGAGCAGTTCTTC. Translating gives CASSFNNFRSNEQFF.